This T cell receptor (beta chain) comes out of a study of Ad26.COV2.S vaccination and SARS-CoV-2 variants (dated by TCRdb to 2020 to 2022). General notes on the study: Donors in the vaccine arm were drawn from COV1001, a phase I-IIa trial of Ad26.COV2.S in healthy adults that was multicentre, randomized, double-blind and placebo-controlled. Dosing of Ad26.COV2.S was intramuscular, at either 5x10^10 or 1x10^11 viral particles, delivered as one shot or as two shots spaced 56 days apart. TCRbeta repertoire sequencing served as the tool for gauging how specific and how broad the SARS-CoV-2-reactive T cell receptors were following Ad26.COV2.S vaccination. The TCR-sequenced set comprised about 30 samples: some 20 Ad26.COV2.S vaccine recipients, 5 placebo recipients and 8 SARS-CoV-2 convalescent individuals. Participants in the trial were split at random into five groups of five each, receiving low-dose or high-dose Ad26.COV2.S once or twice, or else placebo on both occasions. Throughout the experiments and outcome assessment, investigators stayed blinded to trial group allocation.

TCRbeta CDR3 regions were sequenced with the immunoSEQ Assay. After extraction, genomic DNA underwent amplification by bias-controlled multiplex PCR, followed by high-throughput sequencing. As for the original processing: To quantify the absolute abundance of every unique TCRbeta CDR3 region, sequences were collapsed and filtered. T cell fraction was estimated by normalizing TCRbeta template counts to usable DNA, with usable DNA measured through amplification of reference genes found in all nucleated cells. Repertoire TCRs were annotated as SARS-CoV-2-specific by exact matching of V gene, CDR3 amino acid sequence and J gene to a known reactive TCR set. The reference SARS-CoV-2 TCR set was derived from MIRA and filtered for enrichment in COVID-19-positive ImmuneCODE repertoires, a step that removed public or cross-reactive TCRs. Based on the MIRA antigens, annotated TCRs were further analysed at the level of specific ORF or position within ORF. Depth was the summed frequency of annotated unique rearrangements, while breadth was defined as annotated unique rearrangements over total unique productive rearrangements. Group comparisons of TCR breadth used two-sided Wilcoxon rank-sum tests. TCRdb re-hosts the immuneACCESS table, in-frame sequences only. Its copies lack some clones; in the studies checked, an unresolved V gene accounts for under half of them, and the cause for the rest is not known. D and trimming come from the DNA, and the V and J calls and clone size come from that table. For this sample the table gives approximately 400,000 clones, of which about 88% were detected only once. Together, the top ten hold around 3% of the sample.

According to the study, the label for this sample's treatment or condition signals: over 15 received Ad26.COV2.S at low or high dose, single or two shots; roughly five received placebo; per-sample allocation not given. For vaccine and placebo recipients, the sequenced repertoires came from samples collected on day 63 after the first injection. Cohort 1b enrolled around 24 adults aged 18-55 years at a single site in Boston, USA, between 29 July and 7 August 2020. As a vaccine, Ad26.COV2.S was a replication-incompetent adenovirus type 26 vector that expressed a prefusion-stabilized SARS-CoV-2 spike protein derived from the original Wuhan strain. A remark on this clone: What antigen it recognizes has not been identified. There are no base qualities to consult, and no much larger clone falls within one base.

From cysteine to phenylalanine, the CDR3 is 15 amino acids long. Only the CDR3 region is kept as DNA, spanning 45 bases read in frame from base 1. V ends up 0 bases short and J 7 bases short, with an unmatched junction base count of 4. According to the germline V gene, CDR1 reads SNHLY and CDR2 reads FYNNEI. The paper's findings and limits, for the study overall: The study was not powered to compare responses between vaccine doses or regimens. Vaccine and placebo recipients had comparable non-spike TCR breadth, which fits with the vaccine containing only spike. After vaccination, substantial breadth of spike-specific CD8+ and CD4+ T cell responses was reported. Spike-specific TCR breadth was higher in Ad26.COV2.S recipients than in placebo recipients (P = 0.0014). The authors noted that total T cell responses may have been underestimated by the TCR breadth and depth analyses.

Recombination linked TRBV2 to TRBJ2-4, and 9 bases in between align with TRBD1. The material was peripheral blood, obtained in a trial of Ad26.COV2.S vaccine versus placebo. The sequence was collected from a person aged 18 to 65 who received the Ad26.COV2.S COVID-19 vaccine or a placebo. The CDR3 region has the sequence CASSEADRGINIQYF. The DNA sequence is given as TGTGCCAGCAGTGAAGCGGACAGGGGAATTAACATTCAGTACTTC.